A selection of T cell receptor beta chains follows, all from one sample in a study of CD8 T cell repertoires and HIV-1 epitope variants. The antigens of these receptors remain unknown. Method: immunoSEQ multiplex PCR; TCRdb's copy keeps in-frame clones and lacks some. The sample holds 7,000 to 7,500 clones, roughly 70% seen once. The sample was cultured CD8+ T cells derived from PBMCs. The origin of the receptors is a male donor with HIV. Each CDR3 is given with its conserved first and last residue. Fields, in order: D gene, clone size, CDR3 length, J gene, V gene, CDR3 DNA, CDR3 protein. The D gene is left open where the match is weak. The size of a clone is reported for some rows only, either as once, few or many, or as a class for expanded clones.

d_call: TRBD2; clone_size: NA; cdr3_length: 15; j_call: TRBJ2-5; v_call: TRBV6-1; cdr3_nt: TGTGCCAGCAGGCAGGGACTAGCGGGGGGGGAGACCCAGTACTTC; cdr3_aa: CASRQGLAGGETQYF
d_call: NA; clone_size: NA; cdr3_length: 15; j_call: TRBJ2-5; v_call: TRBV9; cdr3_nt: TGTGCCAGCAGCGTAGCTGCGGGGCTACAAGAGACCCAGTACTTC; cdr3_aa: CASSVAAGLQETQYF
d_call: TRBD2; clone_size: once; cdr3_length: 13; j_call: TRBJ2-2; v_call: TRBV2; cdr3_nt: TGTGCCAGCAAACTAGCGGGGGCCGGGGAGCTGTTTTTT; cdr3_aa: CASKLAGAGELFF
d_call: NA; clone_size: NA; cdr3_length: 13; j_call: TRBJ1-1; v_call: TRBV6-5; cdr3_nt: TGTGCCAGCAGTTGGGAGATGAACACTGAAGCTTTCTTT; cdr3_aa: CASSWEMNTEAFF
d_call: NA; clone_size: medium-sized; cdr3_length: 14; j_call: TRBJ1-1; v_call: TRBV19; cdr3_nt: TGTGCCAGTAGTATTGGCGGGGCAGCCCTTGAAGCTTTCTTT; cdr3_aa: CASSIGGAALEAFF
d_call: TRBD1; clone_size: NA; cdr3_length: 14; j_call: TRBJ2-5; v_call: TRBV28; cdr3_nt: TGTGCCAGCACCCCAGGACAGGGCTTAGAGACCCAGTACTTC; cdr3_aa: CASTPGQGLETQYF
d_call: TRBD2; clone_size: NA; cdr3_length: 19; j_call: TRBJ2-3; v_call: TRBV5-4; cdr3_nt: TGTGCCAGCAGCTTGGTAACTAGCGAACCGGAGGGTGTCACAGATACGCAGTATTTT; cdr3_aa: CASSLVTSEPEGVTDTQYF
d_call: TRBD2; clone_size: few; cdr3_length: 14; j_call: TRBJ2-1; v_call: TRBV27; cdr3_nt: TGTGCCAGCATTCGACCGGGACTAGGCCGTGAGCAGTTCTTC; cdr3_aa: CASIRPGLGREQFF
d_call: NA; clone_size: NA; cdr3_length: 17; j_call: TRBJ1-3; v_call: TRBV13; cdr3_nt: TGTGCCAGCAGCGGTGGATTTGGGGCTAGCTCTGGAAACACCATATATTTT; cdr3_aa: CASSGGFGASSGNTIYF
d_call: NA; clone_size: NA; cdr3_length: 12; j_call: TRBJ1-2; v_call: TRBV5-6; cdr3_nt: TGTGCCAGCAGCCCCGGTCTGGCTGGCTACACCTTC; cdr3_aa: CASSPGLAGYTF
d_call: NA; clone_size: NA; cdr3_length: 13; j_call: TRBJ2-4; v_call: TRBV10-2; cdr3_nt: TGCGCCAGCAGTGCGGGGACCAAAAACATTCAGTACTTC; cdr3_aa: CASSAGTKNIQYF
d_call: TRBD1; clone_size: NA; cdr3_length: 17; j_call: TRBJ2-2; v_call: TRBV28; cdr3_nt: TGTGCCAGCAGTTTTTCTGGCTCAGGGGGGAACACCGGGGAGCTGTTTTTT; cdr3_aa: CASSFSGSGGNTGELFF
d_call: NA; clone_size: NA; cdr3_length: 17; j_call: TRBJ2-2; v_call: TRBV7-9; cdr3_nt: TGTGCCAGCAGCTTAGGTAACGCATACGCGAACACCGGGGAGCTGTTTTTT; cdr3_aa: CASSLGNAYANTGELFF
d_call: NA; clone_size: NA; cdr3_length: 12; j_call: TRBJ2-7; v_call: TRBV7-6; cdr3_nt: TGTGCCAGCAGCTTACGAGCGGGCGAGCAGTACTTC; cdr3_aa: CASSLRAGEQYF
d_call: NA; clone_size: NA; cdr3_length: 14; j_call: TRBJ1-1; v_call: TRBV11-3; cdr3_nt: TGTGCCAGCAGCCCCCAGGGGAGGAACACTGAAGCTTTCTTT; cdr3_aa: CASSPQGRNTEAFF
d_call: NA; clone_size: NA; cdr3_length: 18; j_call: TRBJ2-3; v_call: TRBV15; cdr3_nt: TGTGCCACCAGCAGAGATCCCCTAGGGCCAAGAGGCACAGATACGCAGTATTTT; cdr3_aa: CATSRDPLGPRGTDTQYF
d_call: TRBD2; clone_size: once; cdr3_length: 16; j_call: TRBJ2-1; v_call: TRBV27; cdr3_nt: TGTGCCAGCAGTCCCCCAGTCTACGGGAGGGACAATGAGCAGTTCTTC; cdr3_aa: CASSPPVYGRDNEQFF
d_call: TRBD1; clone_size: NA; cdr3_length: 14; j_call: TRBJ2-3; v_call: TRBV5-6; cdr3_nt: TGTGCCAGCAACTCAGGGGGTTTCGCAGATACGCAGTATTTT; cdr3_aa: CASNSGGFADTQYF
d_call: NA; clone_size: few; cdr3_length: 14; j_call: TRBJ1-5; v_call: TRBV5-6; cdr3_nt: TGTGCCAGCAGCTTGGCCGAGGCCCGACAGCCCCAGCATTTT; cdr3_aa: CASSLAEARQPQHF
d_call: NA; clone_size: NA; cdr3_length: 13; j_call: TRBJ1-2; v_call: TRBV6-5; cdr3_nt: TGTGCCAGCACCGACCCGGCCCCTAAAGGCTACACCTTC; cdr3_aa: CASTDPAPKGYTF
d_call: TRBD2; clone_size: NA; cdr3_length: 16; j_call: TRBJ2-1; v_call: TRBV7-9; cdr3_nt: TGTGCCAGCAGCTTTCCGGGACTAGCGGGAAGGAATGAGCAGTTCTTC; cdr3_aa: CASSFPGLAGRNEQFF
d_call: TRBD2; clone_size: NA; cdr3_length: 14; j_call: TRBJ2-1; v_call: TRBV28; cdr3_nt: TGTGCCAGCAGTTCCGGGACTAGCCACAATGAGCAGTTCTTC; cdr3_aa: CASSSGTSHNEQFF
d_call: NA; clone_size: NA; cdr3_length: 14; j_call: TRBJ1-2; v_call: TRBV6-5; cdr3_nt: TGTGCCAGCAGTTACTCGGGCGGGAACTATGGCTACACCTTC; cdr3_aa: CASSYSGGNYGYTF
d_call: TRBD1; clone_size: NA; cdr3_length: 14; j_call: TRBJ1-2; v_call: TRBV6-6; cdr3_nt: TGTGCCAGCAGCCCTCAAGGGGGCGCGGATGGCTACACCTTC; cdr3_aa: CASSPQGGADGYTF
d_call: TRBD1; clone_size: NA; cdr3_length: 15; j_call: TRBJ1-2; v_call: TRBV4-1; cdr3_nt: TGCGCCAGCAGTGTGATAAACCAGGGGGATGATGGCTACACCTTC; cdr3_aa: CASSVINQGDDGYTF
d_call: NA; clone_size: NA; cdr3_length: 12; j_call: TRBJ1-2; v_call: TRBV18; cdr3_nt: TGTGCCAGCTCACCAGCAGGGGATGGCTACACCTTC; cdr3_aa: CASSPAGDGYTF
d_call: TRBD2; clone_size: NA; cdr3_length: 14; j_call: TRBJ2-4; v_call: TRBV18; cdr3_nt: TGTGCCAGCTCCCCGGGGGGGACCAAAAACATTCAGTACTTC; cdr3_aa: CASSPGGTKNIQYF
d_call: TRBD1; clone_size: NA; cdr3_length: 14; j_call: TRBJ2-3; v_call: TRBV7-9; cdr3_nt: TGTGCCGTTCCCCCGGGACAGGCATTGGATACGCAGTATTTT; cdr3_aa: CAVPPGQALDTQYF
d_call: TRBD2; clone_size: NA; cdr3_length: 15; j_call: TRBJ2-5; v_call: TRBV6-5; cdr3_nt: TGTGCCAGCAGTTACCCTAGCGGGGGGAAAGAGACCCAGTACTTC; cdr3_aa: CASSYPSGGKETQYF
d_call: NA; clone_size: NA; cdr3_length: 14; j_call: TRBJ2-7; v_call: TRBV5-6; cdr3_nt: TGTGCCAGCAGCTTGGACAGCATGTACTACGAGCAGTACTTC; cdr3_aa: CASSLDSMYYEQYF
d_call: NA; clone_size: NA; cdr3_length: 15; j_call: TRBJ2-1; v_call: TRBV7-2; cdr3_nt: TGTGCCAGCAGCTTAGTTCGACACCTCTACAATGAGCAGTTCTTC; cdr3_aa: CASSLVRHLYNEQFF
d_call: TRBD2; clone_size: NA; cdr3_length: 13; j_call: TRBJ2-1; v_call: TRBV6-5; cdr3_nt: TGTGCCAGCAGTTACGCGGGGGTCGATGAGCAGTTCTTC; cdr3_aa: CASSYAGVDEQFF
d_call: TRBD1; clone_size: NA; cdr3_length: 15; j_call: TRBJ1-2; v_call: TRBV4-3; cdr3_nt: TGCGCCAGCAGCCAAGATCTGGACAGGCTCTATGGCTACACCTTC; cdr3_aa: CASSQDLDRLYGYTF
d_call: NA; clone_size: NA; cdr3_length: 14; j_call: TRBJ2-3; v_call: TRBV4-2; cdr3_nt: TGTGCCAGCAGCCAAGGACAGACCACAGATACGCAGTATTTT; cdr3_aa: CASSQGQTTDTQYF
d_call: NA; clone_size: NA; cdr3_length: 13; j_call: TRBJ2-2; v_call: TRBV18; cdr3_nt: TGTGCCAGCTCAACATCGAACACCGGGGAGCTGTTTTTT; cdr3_aa: CASSTSNTGELFF
d_call: NA; clone_size: NA; cdr3_length: 16; j_call: TRBJ2-1; v_call: TRBV7-9; cdr3_nt: TGTGCCAGCAGCTTAGTAGTGGGAGGTTCCTACAATGAGCAGTTCTTC; cdr3_aa: CASSLVVGGSYNEQFF
d_call: NA; clone_size: NA; cdr3_length: 13; j_call: TRBJ2-1; v_call: TRBV5-4; cdr3_nt: TGTGCCAGCTGGGTCTGGGGCAGGGTTGAGCAGTTCTTC; cdr3_aa: CASWVWGRVEQFF